The entry below describes one T cell receptor beta chain. The data were taken from a study of blood T cell repertoires in COVID-19. On the study more broadly: Some COVID-19 samples were acute and others convalescent; all came from the United States, Italy and Spain. T cells, B-cell-depleted T cells, or PBMCs provided the cDNA or gDNA that served as material.

Per the study methods: From reference gene primer amplification, estimates of nucleated cell counts were derived. Assay: immunoSEQ multiplex PCR; the TCRdb copy retains only in-frame clones and omits some. V and J calls and clone size are copied from that table; D and trimming were computed from the DNA. The sample consists of just over 95,000 clones, around nine tenths of them appearing once. This CDR3 contains 14 residues. The trim removed 6 bases at V and 4 bases at J, leaving 4 bases unmatched. Germline CDR1 is MNHEY and CDR2 is SVGAGI. The chain is built from TRBV6-5 and TRBJ1-3; 9 positions match TRBD1. The sample was peripheral blood. The clonotype comes from a human donor in a cohort sampled during active COVID-19. The DNA of the CDR3 is TGTGCCAGCAGGGACAGGGGAACGGGAAACACCATATATTTT. Translated: CASRDRGTGNTIYF.